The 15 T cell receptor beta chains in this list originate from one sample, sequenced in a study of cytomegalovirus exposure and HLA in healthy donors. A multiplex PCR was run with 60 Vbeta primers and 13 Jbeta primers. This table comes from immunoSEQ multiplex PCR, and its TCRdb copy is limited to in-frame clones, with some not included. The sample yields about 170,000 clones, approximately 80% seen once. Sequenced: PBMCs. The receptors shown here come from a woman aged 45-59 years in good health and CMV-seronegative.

In DNA form, the CDR3 reads TGTGCCAGCAGCTTAGCGGCTAGCGGGAGTCCGTTGGCCTACGAGCAGTACTTC. This gives the protein CASSLAASGSPLAYEQYF. The chain carries TRBV7-2 and TRBJ2-7; 10 positions agree with TRBD2. The CDR3 length is 18 residues. V was clipped by 0 bases and J by 2 bases; unmatched bases: 10. Germline assignment: CDR1 SGHTA and CDR2 FQGNSA.

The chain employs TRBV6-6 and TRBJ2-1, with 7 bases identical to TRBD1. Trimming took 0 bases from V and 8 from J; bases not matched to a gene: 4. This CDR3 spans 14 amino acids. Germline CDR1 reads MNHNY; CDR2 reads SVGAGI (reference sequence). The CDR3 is CASSYSTGSDEQFF. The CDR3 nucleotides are TGTGCCAGCAGTTACTCGACAGGGTCTGATGAGCAGTTCTTC.

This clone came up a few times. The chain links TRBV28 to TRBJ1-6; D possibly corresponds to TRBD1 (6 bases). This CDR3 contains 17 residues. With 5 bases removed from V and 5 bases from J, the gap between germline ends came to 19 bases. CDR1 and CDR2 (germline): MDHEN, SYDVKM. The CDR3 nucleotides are TGTGCCAGCAGTCACCCCTTTACAGGGACTAATAATTCACCCCTCCACTTT. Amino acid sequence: CASSHPFTGTNNSPLHF.

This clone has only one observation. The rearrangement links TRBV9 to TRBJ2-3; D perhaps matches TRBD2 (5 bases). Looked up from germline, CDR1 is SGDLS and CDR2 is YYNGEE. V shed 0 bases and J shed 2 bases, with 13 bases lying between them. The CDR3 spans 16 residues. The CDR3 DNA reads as TGTGCCAGCAGCGTAGGAGGGAACTCTTACACAGATACGCAGTATTTT. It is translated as CASSVGGNSYTDTQYF.

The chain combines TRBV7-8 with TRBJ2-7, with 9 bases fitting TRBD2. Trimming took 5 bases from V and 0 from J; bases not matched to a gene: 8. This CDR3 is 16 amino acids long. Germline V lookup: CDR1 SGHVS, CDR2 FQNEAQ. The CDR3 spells CASSPTRSGSSYEQYF. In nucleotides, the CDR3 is TGTGCCAGCAGCCCCACTCGTAGCGGGAGCTCCTACGAGCAGTACTTC. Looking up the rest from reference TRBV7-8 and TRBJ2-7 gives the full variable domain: GAGVSQSPRYKVAKRGQDVALRCDPISGHVSLFWYQQALGQGPEFLTYFQNEAQLDKSGLPSDRFFAERPEGSVSTLKIQRTQQEDSAVYLCASSPTRSGSSYEQYFGPGTRLTVT.

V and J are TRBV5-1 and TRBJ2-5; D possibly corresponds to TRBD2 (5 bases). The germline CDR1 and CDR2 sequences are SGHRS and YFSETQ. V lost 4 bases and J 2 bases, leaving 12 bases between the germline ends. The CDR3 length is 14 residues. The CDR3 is CASSGGRGQETQYF. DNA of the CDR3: TGCGCCAGCAGCGGAGGTAGAGGGCAAGAGACCCAGTACTTC.

The CDR3 loop reads CASSAPTGVDNEQFF. Written as DNA, the CDR3 is TGCGCCAGCAGCGCCCCGACCGGGGTCGACAATGAGCAGTTCTTC. V is TRBV5-1 and J is TRBJ2-1, with D possibly matching TRBD2 (5 bases). This CDR3 has 15 residues. With 4 bases removed from V and 5 bases from J, the gap between germline ends came to 16 bases. The germline gives CDR1 SGHRS, CDR2 YFSETQ.

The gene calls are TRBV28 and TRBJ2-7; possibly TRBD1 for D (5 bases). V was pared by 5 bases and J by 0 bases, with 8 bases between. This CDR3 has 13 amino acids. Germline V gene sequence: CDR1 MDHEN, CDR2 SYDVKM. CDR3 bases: TGTGCCAGCAGTAAACAGGTCTCCTACGAGCAGTACTTC. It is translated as CASSKQVSYEQYF.

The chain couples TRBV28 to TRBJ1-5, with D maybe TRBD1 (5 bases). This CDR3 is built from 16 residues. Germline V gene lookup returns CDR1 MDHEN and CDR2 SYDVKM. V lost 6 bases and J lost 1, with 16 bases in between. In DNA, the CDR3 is TGTGCCAGCAGAGAAGGACACACCGTGAGCAATCAGCCCCAGCATTTT. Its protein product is CASREGHTVSNQPQHF.

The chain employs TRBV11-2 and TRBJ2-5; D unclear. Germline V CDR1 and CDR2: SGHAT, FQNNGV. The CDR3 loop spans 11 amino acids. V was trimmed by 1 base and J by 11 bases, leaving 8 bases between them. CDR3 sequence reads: CASSLGLEQYF. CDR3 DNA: TGTGCCAGCAGCTTAGGTTTGGAGCAGTACTTC.

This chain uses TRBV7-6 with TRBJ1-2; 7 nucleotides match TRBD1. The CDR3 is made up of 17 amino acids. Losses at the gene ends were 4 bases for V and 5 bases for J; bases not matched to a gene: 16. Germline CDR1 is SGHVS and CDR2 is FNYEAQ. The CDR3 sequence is CASSSGRAGQRLYGYTF. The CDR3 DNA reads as TGTGCCAGCAGCTCCGGCCGGGCGGGACAGAGATTGTATGGCTACACCTTC.

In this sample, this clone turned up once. The CDR3 reads CASSAHTNYGYTF. The CDR3 DNA follows: TGTGCCAGCAGCGCCCACACAAACTATGGCTACACCTTC. The chain recombines TRBV6-5 with TRBJ1-2; no definite D call. Trimming cost V 6 bases and J 2 bases, with 10 bases left between them. The length of the CDR3 is 13 residues. Germline CDR1 MNHEY, CDR2 SVGAGI.

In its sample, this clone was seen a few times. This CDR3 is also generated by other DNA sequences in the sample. The CDR3 coding sequence is TGCGCCAGCAGTGAAGTAGCGGGGGGGCCCGGGGAGCTGTTTTTT. This sequence encodes CASSEVAGGPGELFF. J is TRBJ2-2 and V is TRBV10-2; 11 bases fit TRBD2. Trimming at V came to 3 bases and at J to 6 bases, leaving 3 bases not matched to a gene. Per the germline V gene, CDR1 is WSHSY and CDR2 is SAAADI. CDR3 length: 15 residues.

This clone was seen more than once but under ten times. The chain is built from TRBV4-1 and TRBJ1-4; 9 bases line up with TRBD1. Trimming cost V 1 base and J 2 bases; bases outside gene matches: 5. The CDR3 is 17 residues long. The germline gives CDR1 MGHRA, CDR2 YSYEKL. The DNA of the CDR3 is TGCGCCAGCAGCCAAGGACGGACAGGGGAGACTAATGAAAAACTGTTTTTT. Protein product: CASSQGRTGETNEKLFF.

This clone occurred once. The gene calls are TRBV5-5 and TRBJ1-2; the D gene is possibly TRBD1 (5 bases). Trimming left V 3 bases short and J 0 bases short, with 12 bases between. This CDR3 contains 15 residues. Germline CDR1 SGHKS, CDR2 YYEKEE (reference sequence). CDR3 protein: CASSSWTSANYGYTF. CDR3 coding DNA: TGTGCCAGCAGCTCTTGGACATCAGCTAACTATGGCTACACCTTC.